This section outlines one TCR beta chain sequence together with its context. This entry is derived from a study of blood T cell repertoires in COVID-19. Study-level information: Sites in the United States, Italy and Spain provided acute and convalescent COVID-19 samples. Sample material is recorded as cDNA or gDNA derived from T cells, B-cell-depleted T cells, or PBMCs.

Source study methods: The assay estimated nucleated cells by amplifying reference gene primers. TCRdb's copy holds only in-frame clones and misses some; the assay was immunoSEQ multiplex PCR. V and J calls and clone size are those listed in that table; D and trimming were worked out from the DNA. This sample yields tens of thousands of clones, of which roughly 85% are seen a single time; about 5.2% belongs to the top ten. Sequenced: peripheral blood. This TCR derives from a man in his 60s with acute or convalescent COVID-19.

The CDR3 DNA reads as TGCAGCGTTTCGGGCCGGGAGGGAGCTTTCTTT. Translating gives CSVSGREGAFF. The rearrangement joins TRBV29-1 to TRBJ1-1; D is uncertain. Trimming took off 5 bases at V and 10 bases at J, with 14 bases between the two ends. The CDR3 extends over 11 amino acids. Germline V gives CDR1 SQVTM, CDR2 ANQGSEA.